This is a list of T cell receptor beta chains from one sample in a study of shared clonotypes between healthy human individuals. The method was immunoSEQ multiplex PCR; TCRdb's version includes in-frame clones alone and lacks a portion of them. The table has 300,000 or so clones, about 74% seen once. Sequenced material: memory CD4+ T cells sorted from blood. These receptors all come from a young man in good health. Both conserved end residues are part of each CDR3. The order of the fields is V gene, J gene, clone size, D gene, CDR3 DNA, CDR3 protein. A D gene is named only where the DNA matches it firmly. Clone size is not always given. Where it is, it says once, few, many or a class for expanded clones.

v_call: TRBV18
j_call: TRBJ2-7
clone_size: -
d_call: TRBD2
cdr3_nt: TGTGCCAGCTCACCGTTTGGGGGAGGGGACGAGCAGTACTTC
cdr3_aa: CASSPFGGGDEQYF

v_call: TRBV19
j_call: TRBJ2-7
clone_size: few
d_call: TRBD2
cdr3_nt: TGTGCCAGTAGAGCTAGCGGGAGGGTCTCCTACGAGCAGTACTTC
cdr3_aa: CASRASGRVSYEQYF

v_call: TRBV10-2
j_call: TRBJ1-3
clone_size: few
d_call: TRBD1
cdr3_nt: TGCGCCAGCAGTGAAGGGACAGGGATGGGCTCTGGAAACACCATATATTTT
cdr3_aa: CASSEGTGMGSGNTIYF

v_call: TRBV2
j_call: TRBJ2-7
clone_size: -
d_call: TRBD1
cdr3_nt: TGTGCCAGCAGTGCCCGACAGGGGTCTCTGGGAGAGCAGTACTTC
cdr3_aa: CASSARQGSLGEQYF

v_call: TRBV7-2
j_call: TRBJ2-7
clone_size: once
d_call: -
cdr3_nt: TGTGCCAGCAGCTGGGGAACGGGAGAACGCGAGCAGTACTTC
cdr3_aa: CASSWGTGEREQYF

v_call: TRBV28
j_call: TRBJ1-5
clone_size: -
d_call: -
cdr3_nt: TGTGCCAGCAGTACGCGTAGGCCCCAGCATTTT
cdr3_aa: CASSTRRPQHF

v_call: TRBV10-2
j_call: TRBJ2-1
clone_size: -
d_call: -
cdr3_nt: TGCGCCAGCAGTCCAGACCTCGCCGATGAGCAGTTCTTC
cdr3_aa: CASSPDLADEQFF

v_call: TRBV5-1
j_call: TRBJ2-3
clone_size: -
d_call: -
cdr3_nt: TGCGCCAGCAGCTTGGCGTATACGGACCCAGATACGCAGTATTTT
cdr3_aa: CASSLAYTDPDTQYF

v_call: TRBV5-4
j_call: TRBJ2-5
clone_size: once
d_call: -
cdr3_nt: TGTGCCAGCAGCTCGCAGGGAGGGGGAGCTTCGGAGACCCAGTACTTC
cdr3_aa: CASSSQGGGASETQYF

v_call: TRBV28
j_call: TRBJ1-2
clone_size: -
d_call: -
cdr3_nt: TGTGCCAGCAGTGTACAGGGCTTTGGCTACACCTTC
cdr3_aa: CASSVQGFGYTF

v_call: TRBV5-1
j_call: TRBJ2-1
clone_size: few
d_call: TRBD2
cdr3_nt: TGCGCCAGCAGCTCGACTAGCGGGACCTACAATGAGCAGTTCTTC
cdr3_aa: CASSSTSGTYNEQFF

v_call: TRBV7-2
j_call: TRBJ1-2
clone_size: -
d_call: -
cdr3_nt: TGTGCCAGCAGCTTATTGCCAGGGACTAACTATGGCTACACCTTC
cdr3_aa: CASSLLPGTNYGYTF

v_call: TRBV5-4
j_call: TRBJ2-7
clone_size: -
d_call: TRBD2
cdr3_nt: TGTGCCAGCAGCTCATTCGGCGGGAGGGCCCCCCACGAGCAGTACTTC
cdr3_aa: CASSSFGGRAPHEQYF

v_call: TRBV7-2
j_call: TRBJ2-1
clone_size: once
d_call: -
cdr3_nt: TGTGCCAGCAGCAGAGGCCGCTCACAGAACGGGAATGAGCAGTTCTTC
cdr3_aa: CASSRGRSQNGNEQFF

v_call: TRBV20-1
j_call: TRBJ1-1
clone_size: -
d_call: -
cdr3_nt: TGCAGTGCTATTGAAGCTTTCTTT
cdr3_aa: CSAIEAFF